These T cell receptor beta chains were read from a single sample in a study of Ad26.COV2.S vaccination and SARS-CoV-2 variants. The protocol was immunoSEQ multiplex PCR, while the TCRdb copy is restricted to in-frame clones and leaves out a portion. Seen here are 350,000 to 550,000 clones, roughly 87% observed once, and the top ten hold 2.5%. Sequenced here: peripheral blood, sampled in a trial of Ad26.COV2.S vaccine versus placebo. Receptors originate from a person aged 18-65 years who received the Ad26.COV2.S COVID-19 vaccine or a placebo. Both conserved end residues are part of each CDR3. A D gene is named only where the DNA matches it firmly. Size tells how often a clone was seen (once, few, many) or the class of an expanded clone, and some rows leave it out.

d_call: .; clone_size: .; v_call: TRBV6-1; j_call: TRBJ1-4; cdr3_nt: TGTGCCAGCAGTGAACGAAGGGGAGACAATGAAAAACTGTTTTTT; cdr3_aa: CASSERRGDNEKLFF
d_call: TRBD1; clone_size: .; v_call: TRBV20-1; j_call: TRBJ1-1; cdr3_nt: TGCAGTGCTAGTATACCAGGGGGCATCGGGGCTGAAGCTTTCTTT; cdr3_aa: CSASIPGGIGAEAFF
d_call: TRBD1; clone_size: .; v_call: TRBV9; j_call: TRBJ1-6; cdr3_nt: TGTGCCAGCAGCCCACATCTCCCGACAGGGGGTAATTCACCCCTCCACTTT; cdr3_aa: CASSPHLPTGGNSPLHF
d_call: .; clone_size: .; v_call: TRBV7-2; j_call: TRBJ1-6; cdr3_nt: TGTGCCAGCAGCCCAACAGGGTCCCTCACACCCCTCCACTTT; cdr3_aa: CASSPTGSLTPLHF
d_call: .; clone_size: .; v_call: TRBV5-4; j_call: TRBJ1-1; cdr3_nt: TGTGCCAGCAGCCGACGGTCGGAAGGGAACACTGAAGCTTTCTTT; cdr3_aa: CASSRRSEGNTEAFF
d_call: TRBD1; clone_size: .; v_call: TRBV7-6; j_call: TRBJ2-2; cdr3_nt: TGTGCCAGCAGCGGGACAGTGAACACCGGGGAGCTGTTTTTT; cdr3_aa: CASSGTVNTGELFF
d_call: .; clone_size: .; v_call: TRBV12-3/TRBV12-4; j_call: TRBJ2-5; cdr3_nt: TGTGCCAGCACCCTGACACCCCAAGAGACCCAGTACTTC; cdr3_aa: CASTLTPQETQYF
d_call: .; clone_size: .; v_call: TRBV9; j_call: TRBJ2-3; cdr3_nt: TGTGCCAGCAGCGTAGCTGGGGCTGAACGCACAGATACGCAGTATTTT; cdr3_aa: CASSVAGAERTDTQYF
d_call: .; clone_size: .; v_call: TRBV7-3; j_call: TRBJ2-1; cdr3_nt: TGTGCCAGCAGCCTCGACTACAATGAGCAGTTCTTC; cdr3_aa: CASSLDYNEQFF
d_call: TRBD1; clone_size: .; v_call: TRBV5-1; j_call: TRBJ1-6; cdr3_nt: TGCGCCAGCAGCGGGGACAGGGGGTCTGCCCTCCACTTT; cdr3_aa: CASSGDRGSALHF
d_call: TRBD2; clone_size: few; v_call: TRBV2; j_call: TRBJ2-2; cdr3_nt: TGTGCCAGCAGTGATAGCGGAGCGGGGACCGGGGAGCTGTTTTTT; cdr3_aa: CASSDSGAGTGELFF
d_call: .; clone_size: .; v_call: TRBV18; j_call: TRBJ2-3; cdr3_nt: TGTGCCAGCTCACCCATTGACGGTCGTGAATGGACTGTTACGCAGTATTTT; cdr3_aa: CASSPIDGREWTVTQYF
d_call: TRBD1; clone_size: .; v_call: TRBV15; j_call: TRBJ1-5; cdr3_nt: TGTGCCACCAGCAGGGGCAGGGGGGCAAGCAATCAGCCCCAGCATTTT; cdr3_aa: CATSRGRGASNQPQHF
d_call: TRBD2; clone_size: .; v_call: TRBV11-2; j_call: TRBJ2-3; cdr3_nt: TGTGCCAGCAGCTTAGATCGACGGAGGGATAGCGGGAGGGGTCGTACGCAGTATTTT; cdr3_aa: CASSLDRRRDSGRGRTQYF
d_call: TRBD2; clone_size: .; v_call: TRBV10-3; j_call: TRBJ2-5; cdr3_nt: TGTGCCATCAAGGGGGGCGGGGGGGAGACCCAGTACTTC; cdr3_aa: CAIKGGGGETQYF
d_call: .; clone_size: .; v_call: TRBV7-2; j_call: TRBJ2-3; cdr3_nt: TGTGCCAGCAGGAGGGACTTCACAGATACGCAGTATTTT; cdr3_aa: CASRRDFTDTQYF
d_call: .; clone_size: .; v_call: TRBV6-5; j_call: TRBJ1-5; cdr3_nt: TGTGCCAGCAGTTACTCGATATCCGGGCGAGGGCCCCAGCATTTT; cdr3_aa: CASSYSISGRGPQHF
d_call: TRBD1; clone_size: .; v_call: TRBV12-5; j_call: TRBJ2-7; cdr3_nt: TGTGCTAGTGCCAGGGACAGGGGAAGAACCTACGAGCAGTACTTC; cdr3_aa: CASARDRGRTYEQYF
d_call: .; clone_size: .; v_call: TRBV14; j_call: TRBJ2-7; cdr3_nt: TGTGCCAGCAGCCAAGATACGGCCCGCTACGAGCAGTACTTC; cdr3_aa: CASSQDTARYEQYF
d_call: .; clone_size: .; v_call: TRBV7-9; j_call: TRBJ2-1; cdr3_nt: TGTGCCAGCAGCTTAGGGCACACCACCACGGGTCACAATGAGCAGTTCTTC; cdr3_aa: CASSLGHTTTGHNEQFF
d_call: .; clone_size: .; v_call: TRBV9; j_call: TRBJ2-1; cdr3_nt: TGTGCCAGCAGCGGGAGGTACAATGAGCAGTTCTTC; cdr3_aa: CASSGRYNEQFF
d_call: TRBD2; clone_size: .; v_call: TRBV12-5; j_call: TRBJ2-1; cdr3_nt: TGTGCTAGTGGTCAGGGACTAGCGGCACAAGAGGAGTTCTTC; cdr3_aa: CASGQGLAAQEEFF
d_call: TRBD1; clone_size: .; v_call: TRBV9; j_call: TRBJ2-1; cdr3_nt: TGTGCCAGCAGCGTAGGACAGGGCAACTACAATGAGCAGTTCTTC; cdr3_aa: CASSVGQGNYNEQFF
d_call: .; clone_size: .; v_call: TRBV7-2; j_call: TRBJ1-5; cdr3_nt: TGTGCCAGCAGCTTAGGAACAGGGCATCAGCCCCAGCATTTT; cdr3_aa: CASSLGTGHQPQHF
d_call: TRBD2; clone_size: .; v_call: TRBV3-1/TRBV3-2; j_call: TRBJ2-2; cdr3_nt: TGTGCCAGCAGCCAAGGGGGACTAGCCGACGGGGAGCTGTTTTTT; cdr3_aa: CASSQGGLADGELFF
d_call: TRBD1; clone_size: .; v_call: TRBV4-3; j_call: TRBJ1-1; cdr3_nt: TGCGCCAGCAGCCAGGTTAGACAGGGGTGGAACACTGAAGCTTTCTTT; cdr3_aa: CASSQVRQGWNTEAFF
d_call: .; clone_size: .; v_call: TRBV11-3; j_call: TRBJ1-3; cdr3_nt: TGTGCCAGCCGGGGCCAGGCAAGTGGAAACACCATATATTTT; cdr3_aa: CASRGQASGNTIYF
d_call: .; clone_size: .; v_call: TRBV2; j_call: TRBJ1-5; cdr3_nt: TGTGCCAGCAGGGGAACAGGGTTCAATCAGCCCCAGCATTTT; cdr3_aa: CASRGTGFNQPQHF
d_call: .; clone_size: .; v_call: TRBV7-2; j_call: TRBJ1-6; cdr3_nt: TGTGCCAGCAGCTTAGCGTGGCAGGGGTATTCACCCCTCCACTTT; cdr3_aa: CASSLAWQGYSPLHF
d_call: .; clone_size: .; v_call: TRBV5-1; j_call: TRBJ2-5; cdr3_nt: TGCGCCAGCAGCTTGGGGCACCAGAGTGTGGAGACCCAGTACTTC; cdr3_aa: CASSLGHQSVETQYF
d_call: TRBD1; clone_size: .; v_call: TRBV4-3; j_call: TRBJ1-6; cdr3_nt: TGCGCCAGCAGCACATGGACAGGGAATTCACCCCTCCACTTT; cdr3_aa: CASSTWTGNSPLHF
d_call: .; clone_size: .; v_call: TRBV6-5; j_call: TRBJ1-3; cdr3_nt: TGTGCCAGCAGCATTGGGTTCGGAAACACCATATATTTT; cdr3_aa: CASSIGFGNTIYF
d_call: .; clone_size: .; v_call: TRBV4-3; j_call: TRBJ2-5; cdr3_nt: TGCGCCAGCAGTCCCGACCCCTCGGGAGAGACCCAGTACTTC; cdr3_aa: CASSPDPSGETQYF
d_call: TRBD1; clone_size: .; v_call: TRBV30; j_call: TRBJ1-2; cdr3_nt: TGTGCCTGGATGCCGGGGACAGGGTATAACTATGGCTACACCTTC; cdr3_aa: CAWMPGTGYNYGYTF
d_call: .; clone_size: .; v_call: TRBV13; j_call: TRBJ1-2; cdr3_nt: TGTGCCAGCAGCTTAGGCCTATGGCAGGGCTATGGCTACACCTTC; cdr3_aa: CASSLGLWQGYGYTF
d_call: TRBD1; clone_size: once; v_call: TRBV5-1; j_call: TRBJ1-2; cdr3_nt: TGCGCCAGCAGCGTACTGCCGGGACAGGGCTACACCTTC; cdr3_aa: CASSVLPGQGYTF
d_call: .; clone_size: .; v_call: TRBV28; j_call: TRBJ1-1; cdr3_nt: TGTGCCAGCAGTCCTGGAGCCAGACCGAACACTGAAGCTTTCTTT; cdr3_aa: CASSPGARPNTEAFF
d_call: .; clone_size: .; v_call: TRBV9; j_call: TRBJ1-2; cdr3_nt: TGTGCCAGCAGCGTAGGGTCGCGAGGCTACACCTTC; cdr3_aa: CASSVGSRGYTF
d_call: .; clone_size: .; v_call: TRBV7-9; j_call: TRBJ2-2; cdr3_nt: TGTGCCAGCAGATACAGAGACACCGGGGAGCTGTTTTTT; cdr3_aa: CASRYRDTGELFF
d_call: .; clone_size: .; v_call: TRBV12-3/TRBV12-4; j_call: TRBJ2-3; cdr3_nt: TGTGCCAGCAGTTTAGGGTCTGATACGCAGTATTTT; cdr3_aa: CASSLGSDTQYF
d_call: .; clone_size: .; v_call: TRBV21-1; j_call: TRBJ1-6; cdr3_nt: TGTGCCAGCAGCGCCCACACAACCTATAATTCACCCCTCCACTTT; cdr3_aa: CASSAHTTYNSPLHF
d_call: .; clone_size: .; v_call: TRBV5-6; j_call: TRBJ1-1; cdr3_nt: TGTGCCAGCAGCTGGGCCGAAAACACTGAAGCTTTCTTT; cdr3_aa: CASSWAENTEAFF
d_call: TRBD2; clone_size: .; v_call: TRBV2; j_call: TRBJ2-7; cdr3_nt: TGTGCCAGCAGTGTGGGAGGGTACCTCTGGGAGCAGTACTTC; cdr3_aa: CASSVGGYLWEQYF